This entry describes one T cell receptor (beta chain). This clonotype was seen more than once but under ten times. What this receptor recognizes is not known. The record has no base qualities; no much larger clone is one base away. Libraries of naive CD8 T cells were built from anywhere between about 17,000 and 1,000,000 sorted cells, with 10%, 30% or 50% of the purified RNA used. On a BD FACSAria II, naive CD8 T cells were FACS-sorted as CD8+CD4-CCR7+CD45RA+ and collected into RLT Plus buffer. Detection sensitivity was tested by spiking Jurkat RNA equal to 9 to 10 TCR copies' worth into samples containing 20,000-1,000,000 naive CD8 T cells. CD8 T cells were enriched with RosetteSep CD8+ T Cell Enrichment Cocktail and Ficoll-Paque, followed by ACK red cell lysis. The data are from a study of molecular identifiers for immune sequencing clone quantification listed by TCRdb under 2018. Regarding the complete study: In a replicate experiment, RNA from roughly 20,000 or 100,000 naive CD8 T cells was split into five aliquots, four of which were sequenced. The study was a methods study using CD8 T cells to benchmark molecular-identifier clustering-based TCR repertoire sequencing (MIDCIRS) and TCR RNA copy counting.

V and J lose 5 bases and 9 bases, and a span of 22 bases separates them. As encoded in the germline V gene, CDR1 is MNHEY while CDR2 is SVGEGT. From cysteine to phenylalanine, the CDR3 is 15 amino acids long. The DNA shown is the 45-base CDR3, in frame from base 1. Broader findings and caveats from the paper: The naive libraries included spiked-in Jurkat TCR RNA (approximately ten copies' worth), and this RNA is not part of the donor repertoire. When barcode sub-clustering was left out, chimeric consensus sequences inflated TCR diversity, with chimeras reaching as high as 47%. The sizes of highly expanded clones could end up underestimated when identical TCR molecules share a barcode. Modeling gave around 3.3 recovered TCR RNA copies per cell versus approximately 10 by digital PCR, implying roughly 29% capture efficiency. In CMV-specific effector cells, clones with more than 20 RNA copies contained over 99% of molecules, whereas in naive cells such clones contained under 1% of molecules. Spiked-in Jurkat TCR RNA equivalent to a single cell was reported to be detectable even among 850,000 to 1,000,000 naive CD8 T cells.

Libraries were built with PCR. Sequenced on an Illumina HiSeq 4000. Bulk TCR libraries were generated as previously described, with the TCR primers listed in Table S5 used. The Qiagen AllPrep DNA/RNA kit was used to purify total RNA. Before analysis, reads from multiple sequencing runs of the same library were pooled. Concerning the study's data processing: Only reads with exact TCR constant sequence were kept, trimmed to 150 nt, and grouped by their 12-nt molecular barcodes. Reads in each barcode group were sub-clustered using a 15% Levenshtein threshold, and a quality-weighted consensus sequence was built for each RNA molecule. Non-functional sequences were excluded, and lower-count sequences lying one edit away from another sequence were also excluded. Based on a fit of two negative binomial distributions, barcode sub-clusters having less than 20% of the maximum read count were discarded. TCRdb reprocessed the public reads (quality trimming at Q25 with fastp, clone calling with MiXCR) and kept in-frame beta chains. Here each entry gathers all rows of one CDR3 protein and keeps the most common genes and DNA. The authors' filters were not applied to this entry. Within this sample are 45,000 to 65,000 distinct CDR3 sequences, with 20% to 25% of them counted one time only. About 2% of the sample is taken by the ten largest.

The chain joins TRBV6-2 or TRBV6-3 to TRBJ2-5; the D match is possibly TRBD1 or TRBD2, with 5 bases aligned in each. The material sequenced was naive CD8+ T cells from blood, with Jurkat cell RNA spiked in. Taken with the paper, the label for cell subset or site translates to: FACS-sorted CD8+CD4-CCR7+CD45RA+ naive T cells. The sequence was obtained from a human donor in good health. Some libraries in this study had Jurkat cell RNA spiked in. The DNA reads TGTGCCAGCAGTCTCTCATTGGGACCTACAAGGGCCCAGTACTTC. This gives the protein CASSLSLGPTRAQYF.